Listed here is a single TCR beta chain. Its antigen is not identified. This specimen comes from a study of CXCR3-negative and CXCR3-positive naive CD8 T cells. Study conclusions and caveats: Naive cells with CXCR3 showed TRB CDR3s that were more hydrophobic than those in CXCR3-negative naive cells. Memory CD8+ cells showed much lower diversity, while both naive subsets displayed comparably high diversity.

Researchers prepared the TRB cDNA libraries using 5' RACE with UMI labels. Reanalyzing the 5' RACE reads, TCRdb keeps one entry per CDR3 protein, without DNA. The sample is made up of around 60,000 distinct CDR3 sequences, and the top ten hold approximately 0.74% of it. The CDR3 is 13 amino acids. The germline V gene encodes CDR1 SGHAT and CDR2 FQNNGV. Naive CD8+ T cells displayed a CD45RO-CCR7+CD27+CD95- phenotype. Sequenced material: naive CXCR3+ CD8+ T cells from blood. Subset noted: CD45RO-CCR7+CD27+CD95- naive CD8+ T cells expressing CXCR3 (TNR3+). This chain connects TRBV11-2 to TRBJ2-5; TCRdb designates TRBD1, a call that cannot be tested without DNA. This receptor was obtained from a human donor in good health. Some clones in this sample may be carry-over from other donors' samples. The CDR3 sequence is CASSLVGGETQYF.